This T cell receptor beta chain originates from a study of blood T cell repertoires in COVID-19 (dated by TCRdb to 2018 to 2020). For context, the study as a whole: The collaborator samples originated in the United States, Italy and Spain and spanned the acute and convalescent phases of COVID-19. The material from the prospective study consisted of cDNA or gDNA derived from T cells, B-cell-depleted T cells, or PBMCs. The dataset comprised deeply sampled blood TCRbeta repertoires from subjects exposed to, actively infected with, or recovered from COVID-19. A freely available public database, intended as a resource for researchers studying the immune response to SARS-CoV-2, is where the repertoires were released. Samples came from the ongoing ImmuneRACE study (first 160 participants) plus 1,254 subjects from 6 global collaborators. The sample metadata nearly always contained a de-identified subject ID, COVID-19 status, age in years and sex. Where available, HLA class I and class II types were taken from metadata supplied by the sample provider and were not determined by assay-based typing. The full study reports these points: How much clinical and demographic metadata was included differed by source and by participant, and the metadata was provided uncurated.

The immunoSEQ Assay, a bias-controlled multiplex PCR, was used to amplify TCRbeta CDR3 regions from genomic DNA. The study's own analysis went as follows. Within the assay, amplification of reference gene primers was used to estimate how many nucleated cells each sample contained. To quantify the absolute abundance of each unique TCRbeta CDR3 rearrangement, sequence reads were collapsed and filtered. For each sample, productive Simpson clonality was calculated as the square root of Simpson's diversity index over productive rearrangements. TCRdb holds this immuneACCESS table with in-frame rearrangements only. Some clones are missing; in checked studies, unresolved V genes explain under half, and the rest has no known cause. The V and J calls and the clone size are those of that table, but D and trimming were determined from the DNA. The sample table records some 140,000 clones; roughly four fifths of these occur just once. Around 12% of the sample lies in the top ten.

Each collaborating institution followed its own protocols to collect whole blood in K2EDTA tubes. Collaborator samples were shipped for TCRbeta analysis as frozen whole blood, isolated PBMCs, or DNA extracted from either sample type. This clone was seen only once. It lacks a known antigen. The input lacks base qualities; no much larger clone sits a single base away. The sequenced sample consisted of peripheral blood. This receptor was taken from a man older than 75 with acute or convalescent COVID-19.

The CDR3 loop reads CSVEGYYSVRDTQYF. Here is the DNA: TGCAGCGTTGAAGGATACTACTCAGTTAGGGATACGCAGTATTTT. The chain employs TRBV29-1 and TRBJ2-3; no D gene is confidently identified. The CDR3 starts with the cysteine, ends with the phenylalanine, and has 15 residues. Left in the record is the CDR3 DNA by itself, 45 bases read in frame from the first base. From a lookup of the germline V gene, CDR1 and CDR2 are SQVTM and ANQGSEA. At the junction V is shortened by 1 base and J by 6 bases, with 17 bases in between.